Detailed here is one T cell receptor (beta chain). This sample is part of a study of cytomegalovirus exposure and HLA in healthy donors. Primers included in the PCR were 60 Vbeta and 13 Jbeta primers. Produced via immunoSEQ multiplex PCR; TCRdb's table is partial and in-frame only. This sample's table has around 52,000 clones. The sequenced sample was PBMCs. The clonotype was recovered from a man aged 35 to 55 in good health and CMV-seropositive.

CDR3 DNA sequence: TGCGCCAGCAGCTCAGGGATAAGCAATCAGCCCCAGCATTTT. Amino acid sequence: CASSSGISNQPQHF. V usage is TRBV5-1 and J usage is TRBJ1-5; perhaps TRBD1 as D (5 bases). Per the germline V gene, CDR1 is SGHRS and CDR2 is YFSETQ. V was shortened by 3 bases and J by 1 base, with 8 bases between the two germline ends. This CDR3 comprises 14 residues.